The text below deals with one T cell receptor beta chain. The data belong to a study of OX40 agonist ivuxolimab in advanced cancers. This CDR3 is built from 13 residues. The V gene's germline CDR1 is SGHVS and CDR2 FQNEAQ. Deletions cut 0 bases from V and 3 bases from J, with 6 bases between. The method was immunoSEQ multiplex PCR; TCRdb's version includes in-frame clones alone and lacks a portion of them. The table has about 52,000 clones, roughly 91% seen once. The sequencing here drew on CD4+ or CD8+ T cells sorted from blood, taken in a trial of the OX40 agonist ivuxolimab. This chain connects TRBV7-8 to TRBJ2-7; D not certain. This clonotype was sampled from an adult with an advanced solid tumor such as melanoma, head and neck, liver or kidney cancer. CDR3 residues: CASSLARVYEQYF. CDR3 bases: TGTGCCAGCAGCTTAGCTAGGGTCTACGAGCAGTACTTC.